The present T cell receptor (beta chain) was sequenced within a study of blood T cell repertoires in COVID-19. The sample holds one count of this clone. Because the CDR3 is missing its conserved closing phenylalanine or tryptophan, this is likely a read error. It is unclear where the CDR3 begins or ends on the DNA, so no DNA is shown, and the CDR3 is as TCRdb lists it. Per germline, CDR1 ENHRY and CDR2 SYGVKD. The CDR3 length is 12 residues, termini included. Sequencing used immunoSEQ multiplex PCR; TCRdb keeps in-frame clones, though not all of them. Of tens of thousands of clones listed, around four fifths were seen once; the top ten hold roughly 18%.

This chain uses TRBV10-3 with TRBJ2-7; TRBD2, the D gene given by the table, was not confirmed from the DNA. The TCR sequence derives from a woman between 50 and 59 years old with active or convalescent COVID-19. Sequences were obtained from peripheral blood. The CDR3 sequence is CAIGDGPLGRLI.